The 20 T cell receptor beta chains given below trace back to one sample, sequenced in a study of Graves' ophthalmopathy and Graves' hyperthyroidism. TCR beta CDR3 regions were amplified from RNA transcripts. Second-round multiplex PCR followed a first-round RT-PCR using HTBI primers. TCRdb itself ran the multiplex PCR reads through MiXCR, one entry per CDR3 protein. The sample carries about 1.2 million distinct CDR3 sequences, roughly two fifths recorded once. The material sequenced was peripheral blood or thyroid tissue (not recorded which). The receptor set was obtained from an adult man with Graves' hyperthyroidism.

This clonotype was seen ten or more times. The genes are TRBV7-8 and TRBJ2-2, with a tentative D call TRBD1 (6 bases). The V and J ends lost 5 bases and 1 base respectively, with 11 bases between them. Per the germline V gene, CDR1 is SGHVS and CDR2 is FQNEAQ. This CDR3 contains 15 residues. CDR3 in amino acids: CASSRDRMNTGELFF. The CDR3, as DNA: TGTGCCAGCAGCCGTGACAGGATGAACACCGGGGAGCTGTTTTTT.

Ten or more counts support this clonotype. The CDR3 bases are TGTGCCAGTAGTATGGTCGGACAGGGTCTCGAGCAGTACTTC. This translates into CASSMVGQGLEQYF. V and J are TRBV19 and TRBJ2-7, with 8 nucleotides matching TRBD1. Per the germline V gene, CDR1 is LNHDA and CDR2 is SQIVND (reference sequence). The J segment lost 6 bases and the V segment lost 3 bases, leaving 7 bases of the junction unmatched. This CDR3 region has 14 residues.

J is TRBJ1-1 and V is TRBV5-1; a weak D match, TRBD1 (6 bases). V was trimmed by 4 bases and J by 0 bases, leaving 19 bases between them. The germline CDR1 and CDR2 sequences are SGHRS and YFSETQ. CDR3 length: 17 residues. This CDR3 reads CASSPHFRDTVNTEAFF. Written as DNA, the CDR3 is TGCGCCAGCAGCCCACACTTCAGGGACACAGTGAACACTGAAGCTTTCTTT.

The CDR3 nucleotides are TGTGCCATCAGTGACGGGACCGGGAGTAAGAGCTCCTACAATGAGCAGTTCTTC. This codes for CAISDGTGSKSSYNEQFF. The chain joins TRBV10-3 to TRBJ2-5, with D perhaps TRBD2 (6 bases). The DNA end is more similar to TRBJ2-1, so the J call may be wrong. The CDR3 contains 18 residues. In germline, CDR1 is ENHRY, CDR2 SYGVKD.

This clonotype was detected a few times. The chain links TRBV29-1 to TRBJ2-3; 11 bases map to TRBD2. CDR3 length: 20 amino acids. Germline loops: CDR1 SQVTM, CDR2 ANQGSEA. Germline trimming cut 2 bases from V and 0 bases from J; bases unmatched to any gene: 16. CDR3 loop: CSVERRGRLAGGTSTDTQYF. The DNA for the CDR3 is TGCAGCGTTGAAAGGCGGGGGCGGCTAGCGGGAGGAACTAGCACAGATACGCAGTATTTT.

As to this clonotype: At one end, the junction sequence differs from germline, possibly due to a read error. V gene TRBV9 combines with J gene TRBJ1-5, with a tentative D call TRBD1 (5 bases). CDR3 length: 8 amino acids. From germline, CDR1 is SGDLS and CDR2 YYNGEE. CDR3 coding DNA: TGTGCCAGCAGCCCCCAGGGTTTT. The encoded protein is CASSPQGF.

DNA of the CDR3: TGTGCCAGCAGCAGCACTAGCGGGGTCTACACCTTC. It yields the protein CASSSTSGVYTF. This chain uses TRBV14 with TRBJ1-2; D uncertain. This CDR3 comprises 12 residues. Trimming took off 5 bases at V and 10 bases at J, with 14 bases between the two ends. From germline, CDR1 is SGHDN and CDR2 FVKESK.

The CDR3 spells CASSSGTGGTFGYTF. The CDR3 region has the DNA TGTGCCAGCAGCTCCGGGACAGGGGGTACTTTTGGCTACACCTTC. V and J are TRBV7-6 and TRBJ1-2; TRBD1 matches at 11 bases. The germline V gene encodes CDR1 SGHVS and CDR2 FNYEAQ. There are 15 residues in the CDR3. J gave up 7 bases and V 4 bases, and 8 bases lay outside the gene matches. Complete variable domain (other parts from reference TRBV7-6 and TRBJ1-2): GAGVSQSPRYKVTKRGQDVALRCDPISGHVSLYWYRQALGQGPEFLTYFNYEAQQDKSGLPNDRFSAERPEGSISTLTIQRTEQRDSAMYRCASSSGTGGTFGYTFGSGTRLTVV.

V usage is TRBV7-6 and J usage is TRBJ2-7; D may be TRBD1 (5 bases). This CDR3 comprises 16 residues. Trimming removed 8 bases at V and 4 bases at J, with 24 bases between. CDR1 is SGHVS, CDR2 FNYEAQ, per germline. The CDR3 region is CASVRSQAETFYEQYF. CDR3 nucleotides: TGTGCCAGCGTACGATCACAGGCCGAAACCTTTTACGAGCAGTACTTC. Full variable domain (remainder filled in from reference TRBV7-6 and TRBJ2-7): GAGVSQSPRYKVTKRGQDVALRCDPISGHVSLYWYRQALGQGPEFLTYFNYEAQQDKSGLPNDRFSAERPEGSISTLTIQRTEQRDSAMYRCASVRSQAETFYEQYFGPGTRLTVT.

In its sample, this clonotype was seen many times. The chain couples TRBV7-8 to TRBJ2-7; D is unresolved. Germline V gene sequence: CDR1 SGHVS, CDR2 FQNEAQ. This CDR3 is built from 14 residues. The germline V and J ends were trimmed by 2 bases and 5 bases, with 13 bases remaining between them. The CDR3 nucleotides read TGTGCCAGCAGCTTATTTGTAAGCTACCACGAGCAGTACTTC. Translation gives CASSLFVSYHEQYF.

This clonotype has a count of ten or more. The chain joins TRBV7-8 to TRBJ2-6; TRBD1 is a possible D gene (6 bases). The V end lost 5 bases, the J end lost 1 base, and 24 bases lay between the germline ends. The CDR3 has 20 amino acids. Per germline, CDR1 SGHVS and CDR2 FQNEAQ. The CDR3 region has the DNA TGTGCCAGCAGCCCGAGGAGACACAGGGACCACGAGTCTGGGGCCAACGTCCTGACTTTC. Residues: CASSPRRHRDHESGANVLTF. The whole variable domain, filled in from reference TRBV7-8 and TRBJ2-6, reads GAGVSQSPRYKVAKRGQDVALRCDPISGHVSLFWYQQALGQGPEFLTYFQNEAQLDKSGLPSDRFFAERPEGSVSTLKIQRTQQEDSAVYLCASSPRRHRDHESGANVLTFGAGSRLTVL.

This clonotype was found a few times. The chain carries TRBV14 and TRBJ2-7, with 11 bases identical to TRBD2. The ends lost 4 bases at V and 4 bases at J; junction bases unmatched: 12. The CDR3 spans 17 residues. The V gene's germline CDR1 is SGHDN and CDR2 FVKESK. The CDR3 loop reads CASSRYSGRAGRYEQYF. For the CDR3, the DNA is TGTGCCAGCAGCCGTTATAGCGGGAGGGCCGGGAGATACGAGCAGTACTTC.

This sequence joins TRBV7-3 and TRBJ2-5; TRBD2 matches at 10 bases. V shed 5 bases, J shed 1 base, and the junction held 4 bases outside the gene matches. CDR1 is SGHTA and CDR2 is FQGTGA in the germline V gene. CDR3 size: 15 residues. In DNA form, the CDR3 reads TGTGCCAGCAGCCCCACTAGCGGGATCCAAGAGACCCAGTACTTC. This sequence encodes CASSPTSGIQETQYF.

This clonotype appeared many times. The chain carries TRBV7-2 and TRBJ2-7, with 7 bases aligning to TRBD2. The CDR3 has 13 amino acids. The germline gives CDR1 SGHTA, CDR2 FQGNSA. Trimming removed 6 bases from V and 5 bases from J; junction bases left unmatched: 7. CDR3 sequence reads: CASRPQGGHEQYF. CDR3 DNA: TGTGCCAGCAGACCGCAGGGAGGGCACGAGCAGTACTTC.

V and J are TRBV20-1 and TRBJ2-5; 10 bases map to TRBD2. Trimming at V came to 2 bases and at J to 6 bases, leaving 6 bases not matched to a gene. This CDR3 region has 14 residues. Germline CDR1 reads DFQATT; CDR2 reads SNEGSKA (reference sequence). The CDR3 spells CSARLAGAGKTQYF. The DNA for the CDR3 is TGCAGTGCTAGACTAGCGGGAGCTGGTAAGACCCAGTACTTC.

About this clonotype itself: At one end, the junction sequence differs from germline, possibly due to a read error. This rearrangement joins TRBV5-1 to TRBJ1-1, with D maybe TRBD1 (6 bases). Germline CDR1 SGHRS, CDR2 YFSETQ. The CDR3 sequence is 15 residues long. CDR3 nucleotides: TGCGCCAGCAGCTTTTTTACAGGGCTAAACACTGAATCTTTCTTT. Protein product: CASSFFTGLNTESFF.

The chain has TRBV20-1 and TRBJ1-1; possible D gene TRBD1, 5 bases. The ends were cut back, 3 bases at V and 5 bases at J, with 13 bases in the middle. Germline CDR1 is DFQATT and CDR2 is SNEGSKA (reference sequence). The CDR3 consists of 13 residues. CDR3: CSASPRGGTEAFF. CDR3 coding DNA: TGCAGTGCTAGTCCCCGGGGGGGTACTGAAGCTTTCTTT.

CDR3 in amino acids: CSVEAGYTF. The CDR3 nucleotides are TGCAGCGTTGAGGCCGGCTACACCTTC. The chain links TRBV29-1 to TRBJ1-2; D ambiguous. CDR1 is SQVTM and CDR2 is ANQGSEA in the germline V gene. The CDR3 runs to 9 residues. Between the trimmed V and J ends, which lost 3 bases and 8 bases, there was a span of 4 bases.

This clonotype has more than one count but fewer than ten. This chain links TRBV14 with TRBJ1-1; 8 nucleotides align to TRBD1. Germline-derived CDR1 and CDR2 are SGHDN and FVKESK. After removal of 0 bases from V and 0 bases from J, the junction contained 6 bases not matched to a gene. This CDR3 contains 17 residues. This CDR3 reads CASSQEQGEGVNTEAFF. The CDR3 bases are TGTGCCAGCAGCCAAGAACAGGGGGAAGGGGTGAACACTGAAGCTTTCTTT.

This chain joins TRBV5-1 and TRBJ2-5; 7 bases are shared with TRBD1. CDR1 and CDR2 from the germline V gene are SGHRS and YFSETQ. After removal of 3 bases from V and 5 bases from J, the junction contained 7 bases not matched to a gene. CDR3 length equals 14 residues. The CDR3 sequence: CASSSRGPGETQYF. The CDR3 DNA sequence: TGCGCCAGCAGCTCGAGGGGGCCTGGGGAGACCCAGTACTTC.